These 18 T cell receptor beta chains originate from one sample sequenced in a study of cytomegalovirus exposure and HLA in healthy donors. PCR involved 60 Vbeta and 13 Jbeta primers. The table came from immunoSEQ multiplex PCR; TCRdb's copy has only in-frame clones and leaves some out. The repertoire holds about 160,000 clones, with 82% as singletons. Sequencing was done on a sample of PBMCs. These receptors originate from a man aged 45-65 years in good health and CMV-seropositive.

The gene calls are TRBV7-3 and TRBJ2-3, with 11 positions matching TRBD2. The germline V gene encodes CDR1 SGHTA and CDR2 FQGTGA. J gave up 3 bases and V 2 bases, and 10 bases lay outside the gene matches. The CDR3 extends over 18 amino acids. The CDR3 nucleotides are TGTGCCAGCAGCTTAGCCCGACTCTCTAGCGGGGGGACAGATACGCAGTATTTT. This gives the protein CASSLARLSSGGTDTQYF.

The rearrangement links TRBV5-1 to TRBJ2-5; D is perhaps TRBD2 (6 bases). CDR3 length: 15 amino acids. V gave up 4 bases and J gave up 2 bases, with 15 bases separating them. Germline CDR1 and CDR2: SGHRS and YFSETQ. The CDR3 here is CASSQLRLEQETQYF. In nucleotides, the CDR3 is TGCGCCAGCAGCCAACTACGACTAGAGCAAGAGACCCAGTACTTC. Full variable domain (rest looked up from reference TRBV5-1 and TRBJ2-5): KAGVTQTPRYLIKTRGQQVTLSCSPISGHRSVSWYQQTPGQGLQFLFEYFSETQRNKGNFPGRFSGRQFSNSRSEMNVSTLELGDSALYLCASSQLRLEQETQYFGPGTRLLVL.

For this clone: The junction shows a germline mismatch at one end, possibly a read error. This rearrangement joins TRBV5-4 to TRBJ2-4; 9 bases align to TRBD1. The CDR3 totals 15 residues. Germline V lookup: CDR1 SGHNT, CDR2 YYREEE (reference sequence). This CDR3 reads CASSFRDREVNSQYF. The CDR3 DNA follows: TGTGCCAGCAGCTTCCGGGACAGGGAGGTGAACAGTCAGTACTTC.

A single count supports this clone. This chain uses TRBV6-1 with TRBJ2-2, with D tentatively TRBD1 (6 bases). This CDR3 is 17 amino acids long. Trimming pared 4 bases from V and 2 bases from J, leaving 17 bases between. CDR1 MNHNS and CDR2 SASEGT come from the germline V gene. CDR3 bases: TGTGCCAGCAGTGGACGCTTTGGGGGCCATAACACCGGGGAGCTGTTTTTT. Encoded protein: CASSGRFGGHNTGELFF.

The CDR3 nucleotides read TGCGCCAGCAGCCGGCGCGTAGCCAATACGCAGTATTTT. Translation: CASSRRVANTQYF. V is TRBV4-3 and J is TRBJ2-3, with unresolved D. V dropped 4 bases and J dropped 7 bases, with 12 bases sitting between them. Per germline, CDR1 LGHNA and CDR2 YSLEER. This CDR3 comprises 13 residues.

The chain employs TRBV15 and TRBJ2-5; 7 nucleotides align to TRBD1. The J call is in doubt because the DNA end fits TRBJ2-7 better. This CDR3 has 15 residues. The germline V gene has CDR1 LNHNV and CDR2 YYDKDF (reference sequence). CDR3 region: CATSREGQAPYEQYF. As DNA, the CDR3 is TGTGCCACCAGCAGAGAAGGACAGGCCCCATACGAGCAGTACTTC.

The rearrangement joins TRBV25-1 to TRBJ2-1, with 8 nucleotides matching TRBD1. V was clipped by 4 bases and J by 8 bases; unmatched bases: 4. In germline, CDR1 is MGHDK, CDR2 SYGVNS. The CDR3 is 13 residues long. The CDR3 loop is CASSGRTGYEQFF. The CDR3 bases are TGTGCCAGCAGTGGCAGGACAGGGTATGAGCAGTTCTTC.

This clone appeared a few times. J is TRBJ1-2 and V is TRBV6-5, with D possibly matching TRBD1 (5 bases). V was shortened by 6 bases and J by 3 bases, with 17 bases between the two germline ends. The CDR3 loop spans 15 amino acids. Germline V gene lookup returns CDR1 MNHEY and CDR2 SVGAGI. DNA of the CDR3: TGTGCCAGCAGCGGCGCCGCCCAGGGTCACTATGGCTACACCTTC. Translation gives CASSGAAQGHYGYTF.

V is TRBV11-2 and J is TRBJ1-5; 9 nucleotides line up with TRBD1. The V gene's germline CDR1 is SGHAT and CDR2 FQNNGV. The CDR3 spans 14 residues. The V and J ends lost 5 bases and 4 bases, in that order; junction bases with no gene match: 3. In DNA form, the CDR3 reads TGTGCCAGCAGCACAGGGGGCGGTAATCAGCCCCAGCATTTT. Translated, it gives CASSTGGGNQPQHF. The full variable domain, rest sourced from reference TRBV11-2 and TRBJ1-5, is EAGVAQSPRYKIIEKRQSVAFWCNPISGHATLYWYQQILGQGPKLLIQFQNNGVVDDSQLPKDRFSAERLKGVDSTLKIQPAKLEDSAVYLCASSTGGGNQPQHFGDGTRLSIL.

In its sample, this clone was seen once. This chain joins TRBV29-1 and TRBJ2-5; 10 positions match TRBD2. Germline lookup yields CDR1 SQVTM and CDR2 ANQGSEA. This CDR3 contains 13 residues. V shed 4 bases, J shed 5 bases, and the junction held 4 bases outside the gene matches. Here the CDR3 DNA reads TGCAGCGTTGCGGGACTAGCGTTCGAGACCCAGTACTTC. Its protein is CSVAGLAFETQYF.

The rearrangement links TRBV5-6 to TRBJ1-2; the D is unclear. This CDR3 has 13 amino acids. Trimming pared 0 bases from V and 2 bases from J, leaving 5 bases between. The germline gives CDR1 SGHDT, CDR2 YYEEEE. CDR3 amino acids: CASSLAQNYGYTF. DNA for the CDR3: TGTGCCAGCAGCTTGGCTCAGAACTATGGCTACACCTTC.

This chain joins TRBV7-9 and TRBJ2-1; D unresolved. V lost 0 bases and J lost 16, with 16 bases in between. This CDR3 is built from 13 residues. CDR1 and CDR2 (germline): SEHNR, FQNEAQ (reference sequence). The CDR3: CASSLALGSVCFF. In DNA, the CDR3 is TGTGCCAGCAGCTTAGCGCTCGGCAGCGTTTGCTTCTTC.

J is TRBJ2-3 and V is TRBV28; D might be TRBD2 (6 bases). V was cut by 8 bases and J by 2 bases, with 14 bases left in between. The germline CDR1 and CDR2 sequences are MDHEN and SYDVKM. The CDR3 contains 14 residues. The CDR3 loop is CASGWGRNTDTQYF. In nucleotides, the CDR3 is TGTGCCAGCGGTTGGGGGAGGAACACAGATACGCAGTATTTT.

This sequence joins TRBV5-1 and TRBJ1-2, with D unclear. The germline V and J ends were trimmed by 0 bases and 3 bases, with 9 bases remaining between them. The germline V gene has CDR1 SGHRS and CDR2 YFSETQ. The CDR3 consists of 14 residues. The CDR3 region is CASSLGQTDYGYTF. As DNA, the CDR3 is TGCGCCAGCAGCTTGGGGCAGACTGACTATGGCTACACCTTC.

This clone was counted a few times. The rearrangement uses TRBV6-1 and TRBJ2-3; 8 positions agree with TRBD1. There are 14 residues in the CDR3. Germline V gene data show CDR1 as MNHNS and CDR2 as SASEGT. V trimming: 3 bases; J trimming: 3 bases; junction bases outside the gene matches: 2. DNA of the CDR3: TGTGCCAGCAGTGAGACAGGGGAAACAGATACGCAGTATTTT. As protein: CASSETGETDTQYF.

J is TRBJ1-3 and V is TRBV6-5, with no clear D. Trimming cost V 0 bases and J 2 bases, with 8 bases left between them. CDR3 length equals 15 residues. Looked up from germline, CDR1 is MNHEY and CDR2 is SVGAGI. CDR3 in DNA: TGTGCCAGCAGTTACTCGACCGGGACTGGAAACACCATATATTTT. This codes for CASSYSTGTGNTIYF.

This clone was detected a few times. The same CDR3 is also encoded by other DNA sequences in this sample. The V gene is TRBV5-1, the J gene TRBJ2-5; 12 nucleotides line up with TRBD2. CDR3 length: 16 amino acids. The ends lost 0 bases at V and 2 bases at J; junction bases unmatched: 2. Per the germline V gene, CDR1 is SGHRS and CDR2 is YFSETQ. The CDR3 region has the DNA TGCGCCAGCAGCTTGGGACTAGCGGGGGAACAAGAGACCCAGTACTTC. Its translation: CASSLGLAGEQETQYF.

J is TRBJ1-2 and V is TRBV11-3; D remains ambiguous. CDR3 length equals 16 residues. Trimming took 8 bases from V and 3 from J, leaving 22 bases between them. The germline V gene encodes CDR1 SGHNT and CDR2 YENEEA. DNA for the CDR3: TGTGCCAGCGACCTTACCCAGAGCTTCCGGGACTATGGCTACACCTTC. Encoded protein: CASDLTQSFRDYGYTF.